This T cell receptor (beta chain) was recorded in a study of blood T cell repertoires in COVID-19. The table came from immunoSEQ multiplex PCR; TCRdb's copy has only in-frame clones and leaves some out. The sample yields about 130,000 clones, about 86% seen once. The trim removed 6 bases at V and 4 bases at J, leaving 6 bases unmatched. The germline V gene encodes CDR1 SNHLY and CDR2 FYNNEI. The CDR3 totals 14 residues. The origin of this receptor is a woman aged 45 to 65 who had recovered from COVID-19. The source material was peripheral blood. The V and J genes are TRBV2 and TRBJ2-7, with 10 positions matching TRBD1. CDR3 bases: TGTGCCAGCAGCAAGGACAGGGGGGAATACGAGCAGTACTTC. Translating gives CASSKDRGEYEQYF.